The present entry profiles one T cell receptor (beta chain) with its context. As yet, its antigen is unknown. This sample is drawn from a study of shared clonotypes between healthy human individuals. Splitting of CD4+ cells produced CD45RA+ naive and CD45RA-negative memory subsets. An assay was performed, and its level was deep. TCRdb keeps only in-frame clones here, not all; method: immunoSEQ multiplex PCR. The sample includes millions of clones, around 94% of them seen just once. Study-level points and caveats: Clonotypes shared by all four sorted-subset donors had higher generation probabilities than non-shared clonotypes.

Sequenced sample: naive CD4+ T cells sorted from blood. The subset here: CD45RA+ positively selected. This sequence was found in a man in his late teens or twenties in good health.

This CDR3 reads CASNPNVRGISYEQYF. In nucleotides, the CDR3 is TGTGCCAGCAACCCCAACGTCAGGGGGATCTCCTACGAGCAGTACTTC. V gene TRBV7-8 combines with J gene TRBJ2-7; 7 bases are a match to TRBD1. Germline CDR1 is SGHVS and CDR2 is FQNEAQ. The CDR3 covers 16 residues. Germline trimming cut 7 bases from V and 0 bases from J; bases unmatched to any gene: 12.